A selection of T cell receptor beta chains follows, all from one sample in a study of memory CD4+ T cells and cytomegalovirus serostatus. Measured with immunoSEQ multiplex PCR; TCRdb has only the in-frame clones, and not every one. The sample holds just under 95,000 clones, 75% to 85% seen once. Sequenced input: memory CD4+ T cells from blood. The receptor set was obtained from an adult in good health and CMV-seropositive. The CDR3 runs from the conserved cysteine through the conserved F or W. The D gene is left open where the match is weak. Clone size is shown for a subset of rows, as once, few, many or a class of expanded clone.

v_call	j_call	clone_size	d_call	cdr3_aa	cdr3_nt
TRBV19	TRBJ2-1	once	NA	CASQMTEYNEQFF	TGTGCCAGCCAAATGACTGAGTACAATGAGCAGTTCTTC
TRBV6-1	TRBJ2-5	NA	NA	CASSWRLAQETQYF	TGTGCCAGCAGTTGGCGGCTAGCGCAAGAGACCCAGTACTTC
TRBV20-1	TRBJ2-7	NA	NA	CSAQGLYEQYF	TGCAGTGCTCAGGGGCTCTACGAGCAGTACTTC
TRBV30	TRBJ1-5	once	TRBD1	CACSGQVNQPQHF	TGTGCCTGCTCCGGACAGGTCAATCAGCCCCAGCATTTT
TRBV21-1	TRBJ2-7	NA	NA	CASSKARQGWEQYF	TGTGCCAGCAGCAAAGCCCGACAGGGGTGGGAGCAGTACTTC
TRBV29-1	TRBJ2-4	NA	TRBD1	CSILGTGDAKNIQYF	TGCAGCATCCTAGGGACAGGGGACGCCAAAAACATTCAGTACTTC
TRBV19	TRBJ2-1	NA	NA	CASSIGSLRSYNEQFF	TGTGCCAGTAGTATTGGCAGTTTAAGGTCCTACAATGAGCAGTTCTTC
TRBV11-2	TRBJ2-1	few	TRBD1	CASSLGLWGQGSNEQFF	TGTGCCAGCAGCTTGGGGCTGTGGGGACAGGGATCGAATGAGCAGTTCTTC
TRBV6-5	TRBJ1-1	few	TRBD1	CASRRDRENTEAFF	TGTGCCAGCAGAAGAGACAGGGAAAACACTGAAGCTTTCTTT
TRBV6-1	TRBJ1-1	NA	NA	CASRGGSSTEAFF	TGTGCCAGCAGGGGGGGATCGAGCACTGAAGCTTTCTTT
TRBV30	TRBJ2-3	NA	NA	CASGGYSTDTQYF	TGTGCCTCCGGAGGGTATAGCACAGATACGCAGTATTTT
TRBV2	TRBJ1-4	once	NA	CASSARRNEKLFF	TGTGCCAGCAGTGCTAGGAGAAATGAAAAACTGTTTTTT
TRBV29-1	TRBJ1-1	NA	NA	CSVGHVNTEAFF	TGCAGCGTTGGGCATGTGAACACTGAAGCTTTCTTT
TRBV9	TRBJ2-5	NA	NA	CASSWGGQQETQYF	TGTGCCAGCAGCTGGGGGGGGCAGCAAGAGACCCAGTACTTC
TRBV5-8	TRBJ1-1	NA	TRBD1	CASSLYYRGNTEAFF	TGTGCCAGCAGCTTGTATTACAGGGGGAACACTGAAGCTTTCTTT
TRBV2	TRBJ1-2	NA	NA	CASSQVSGYGYTF	TGTGCCAGCAGTCAAGTTTCAGGCTATGGCTACACCTTC
TRBV11-2	TRBJ2-2	NA	NA	CASTLSLIGELFF	TGTGCCAGCACTCTCTCTCTGATCGGGGAGCTGTTTTTT
TRBV7-9	TRBJ2-5	NA	NA	CASSSGRLQETQYF	TGTGCCAGCAGCTCGGGACGGTTACAAGAGACCCAGTACTTC
TRBV7-2	TRBJ1-2	NA	TRBD1	CASSHQGQGLGTNGYTF	TGTGCCAGCAGTCACCAGGGACAGGGGTTGGGGACTAATGGCTACACCTTC
TRBV2	TRBJ1-1	NA	NA	CASSGGSRNTEAFF	TGTGCCAGCTCCGGAGGGTCGAGGAACACTGAAGCTTTCTTT
TRBV5-1	TRBJ2-2	NA	NA	CASSALVTGELFF	TGCGCCAGCAGCGCACTAGTCACCGGGGAGCTGTTTTTT
TRBV27	TRBJ1-1	few	TRBD1	CASRRRQGEKENTEAFF	TGTGCCAGCAGACGGCGACAGGGGGAAAAGGAGAACACTGAAGCTTTCTTT
TRBV5-4	TRBJ2-5	NA	TRBD1	CASSPRQGEETQYF	TGTGCCAGCAGCCCCCGACAGGGGGAAGAGACCCAGTACTTC
TRBV19	TRBJ2-1	NA	TRBD2	CASRYQRGNNEQFF	TGTGCCAGTAGATATCAGCGGGGGAACAATGAGCAGTTCTTC
TRBV5-4	TRBJ2-3	NA	NA	CASSLGGGETDTQYF	TGTGCCAGCAGCTTAGGAGGGGGCGAAACAGATACGCAGTATTTT
TRBV6-5	TRBJ1-6	NA	NA	CASRAGGRSWTLHF	TGTGCCAGCAGAGCGGGGGGTCGAAGTTGGACCCTCCACTTT
TRBV27	TRBJ1-1	NA	TRBD1	CASSPHTGVTEAFF	TGTGCCAGCAGCCCCCATACAGGGGTTACTGAAGCTTTCTTT
TRBV5-1	TRBJ2-5	NA	TRBD2	CASSSGTSADSETQYF	TGCGCCAGCAGCTCTGGGACTAGCGCTGATTCAGAGACCCAGTACTTC
TRBV5-1	TRBJ2-1	NA	TRBD2	CASSLRGGTTYNEQFF	TGCGCCAGCAGCTTGAGGGGCGGGACTACCTACAATGAGCAGTTCTTC
TRBV5-4	TRBJ1-2	NA	NA	CASSLDYGYTF	TGTGCCAGCAGCTTGGACTATGGCTACACCTTC
TRBV2	TRBJ1-1	medium-sized	TRBD1	CASRMDRGTEAFF	TGTGCCAGCAGGATGGACAGGGGAACAGAAGCTTTCTTT
TRBV28	TRBJ1-1	NA	NA	CASSSRYTEAFF	TGTGCCAGCAGTTCTCGCTACACTGAAGCTTTCTTT
TRBV5-1	TRBJ2-1	NA	TRBD1	CASAGQGKDEQFF	TGCGCCAGCGCCGGACAGGGTAAGGATGAGCAGTTCTTC
TRBV9	TRBJ2-5	NA	NA	CASSPGPTRGQETQYF	TGTGCCAGCAGCCCCGGACCGACTAGGGGGCAAGAGACCCAGTACTTC
TRBV5-1	TRBJ2-3	NA	TRBD2	CASYSGTHGNTQYF	TGCGCCAGCTACAGCGGGACCCATGGTAATACGCAGTATTTT
TRBV11-2	TRBJ2-7	NA	NA	CASSPIGAGQYF	TGTGCCAGCAGCCCCATCGGCGCCGGGCAGTACTTC
TRBV7-2	TRBJ2-5	NA	NA	CASSLGGSGGVETQYF	TGTGCCAGCAGCTTAGGAGGTAGCGGAGGGGTGGAGACCCAGTACTTC
TRBV5-1	TRBJ1-2	NA	NA	CASSNPPGAGYTF	TGCGCCAGCAGCAACCCGCCGGGGGCTGGCTACACCTTC
TRBV6-1	TRBJ2-7	NA	NA	CASSAERFRPNYEQYF	TGTGCCAGCAGTGCCGAGAGGTTCCGACCAAACTACGAGCAGTACTTC
TRBV6-5	TRBJ2-7	NA	NA	CASSYSLLGYYEQYF	TGTGCCAGCAGTTACTCGCTCCTTGGCTACTACGAGCAGTACTTC
TRBV11-1	TRBJ2-3	NA	NA	CASSLPLRTDTQYF	TGTGCCAGCAGCTTACCTCTCCGCACAGATACGCAGTATTTT
TRBV2	TRBJ2-5	once	NA	CASSEDGGTQETQYF	TGTGCCAGCAGTGAAGATGGCGGGACCCAAGAGACCCAGTACTTC
TRBV28	TRBJ1-4	NA	TRBD1	CASSLLGQGGQEKLFF	TGTGCCAGCAGTTTATTGGGACAGGGGGGTCAGGAAAAACTGTTTTTT
TRBV27	TRBJ2-7	NA	NA	CASSLSTGLEQYF	TGTGCCAGCAGTTTATCGACGGGTCTCGAGCAGTACTTC
TRBV4-2	TRBJ1-1	NA	TRBD1	CASSHPGTAEAFF	TGTGCCAGCAGCCACCCCGGGACAGCTGAAGCTTTCTTT
TRBV4-1	TRBJ1-4	NA	NA	CASSPRQDRTTNEKLFF	TGCGCCAGCAGCCCCAGACAGGATCGGACAACTAATGAAAAACTGTTTTTT
TRBV5-1	TRBJ1-3	NA	NA	CASSLASYGTAGNTIYF	TGCGCCAGCAGCTTGGCCTCCTATGGGACGGCCGGAAACACCATATATTTT
TRBV5-1	TRBJ1-2	few	TRBD1	CASSLAKTGDGYTF	TGCGCCAGCAGCTTGGCCAAGACAGGGGATGGCTACACCTTC
TRBV18	TRBJ2-7	NA	NA	CASSQRGEQYF	TGTGCCAGCTCCCAGAGAGGGGAGCAGTACTTC
TRBV19	TRBJ1-1	NA	TRBD1	CASSRGRDRGTEAFF	TGTGCCAGTAGTAGGGGCCGGGACAGGGGGACTGAAGCTTTCTTT